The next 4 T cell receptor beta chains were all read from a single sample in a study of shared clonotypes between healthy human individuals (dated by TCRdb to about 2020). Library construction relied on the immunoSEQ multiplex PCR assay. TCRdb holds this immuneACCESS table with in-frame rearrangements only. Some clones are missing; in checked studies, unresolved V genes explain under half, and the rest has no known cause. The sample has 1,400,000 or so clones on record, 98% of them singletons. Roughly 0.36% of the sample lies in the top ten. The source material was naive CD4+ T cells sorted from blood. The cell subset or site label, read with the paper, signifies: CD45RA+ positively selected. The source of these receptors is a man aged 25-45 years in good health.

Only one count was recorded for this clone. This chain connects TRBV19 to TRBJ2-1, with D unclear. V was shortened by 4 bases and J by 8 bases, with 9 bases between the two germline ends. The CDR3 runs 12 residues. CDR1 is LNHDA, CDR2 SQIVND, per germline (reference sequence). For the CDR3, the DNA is TGTGCCAGTAGTACCCCGCGGTATGAGCAGTTCTTC. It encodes CASSTPRYEQFF.

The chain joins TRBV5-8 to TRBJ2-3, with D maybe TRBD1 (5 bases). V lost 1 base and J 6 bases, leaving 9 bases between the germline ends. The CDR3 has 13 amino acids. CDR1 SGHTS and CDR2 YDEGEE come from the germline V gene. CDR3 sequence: CASSLLGADTQYF. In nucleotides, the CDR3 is TGTGCCAGCAGCTTGTTAGGGGCGGATACGCAGTATTTT.

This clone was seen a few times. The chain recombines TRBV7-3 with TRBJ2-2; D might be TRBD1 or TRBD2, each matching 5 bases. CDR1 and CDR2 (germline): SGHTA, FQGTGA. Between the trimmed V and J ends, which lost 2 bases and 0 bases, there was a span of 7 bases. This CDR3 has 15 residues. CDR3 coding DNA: TGTGCCAGCAGCTTAGGGACGGCGAACACCGGGGAGCTGTTTTTT. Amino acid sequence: CASSLGTANTGELFF.

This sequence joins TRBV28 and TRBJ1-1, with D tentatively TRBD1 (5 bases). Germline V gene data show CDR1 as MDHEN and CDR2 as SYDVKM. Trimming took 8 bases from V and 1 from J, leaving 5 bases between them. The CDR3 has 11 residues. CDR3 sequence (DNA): TGTGCCAGCGGGACGAACACTGAAGCTTTCTTT. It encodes CASGTNTEAFF. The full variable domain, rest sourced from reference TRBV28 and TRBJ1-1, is DVKVTQSSRYLVKRTGEKVFLECVQDMDHENMFWYRQDPGLGLRLIYFSYDVKMKEKGDIPEGYSVSREKKERFSLILESASTNQTSMYLCASGTNTEAFFGQGTRLTVV.